The 10 T cell receptor beta chains below all came from one sample that was sequenced in a study of neoadjuvant anti-PD-1 for oral cavity cancer. TCRdb's table, derived via immunoSEQ multiplex PCR, lists solely in-frame clones and lacks some. The sample gives 14,000 or so clones, roughly three fifths of which show up once; 2.5% to 3% is in the top ten. The source material was PBMCs, sampled before nivolumab (anti-PD-1) treatment. These receptor sequences come from a person between 40 and 85 years old with oral cavity squamous cell carcinoma.

CDR3 nucleotide sequence: TGCGCCAGCAGCACGAACGGTGCAGACAACACTGAAGCTTTCTTT. This gives the protein CASSTNGADNTEAFF. The chain links TRBV5-1 to TRBJ1-1, with D unresolved. This CDR3 spans 15 amino acids. Trimming took 4 bases from V and 2 from J, leaving 15 bases between them. Germline V gene sequence: CDR1 SGHRS, CDR2 YFSETQ.

The CDR3 nucleotides are TGTGCCAGCAGCTTGGGGACAGGGGCATACGAGCAGTACTTC. Protein product: CASSLGTGAYEQYF. The gene calls are TRBV5-4 and TRBJ2-7; TRBD1 matches 9 bases. The CDR3 loop spans 14 amino acids. After removal of 0 bases from V and 4 bases from J, the junction contained 2 bases not matched to a gene. Germline V lookup: CDR1 SGHNT, CDR2 YYREEE (reference sequence).

This clone has just a few counts. The V call is TRBV6-1, the J call TRBJ1-1, with D maybe TRBD1 (6 bases). Germline assignment: CDR1 MNHNS and CDR2 SASEGT. The CDR3 covers 13 residues. V was cut by 5 bases and J by 4 bases, with 11 bases left in between. CDR3 coding DNA: TGTGCCAGCAGTCAACAGGGTTCCACTGAAGCTTTCTTT. Protein: CASSQQGSTEAFF.

The J gene is TRBJ2-5, the V gene TRBV23-1; D not certain. TRBV23-1 is reported as an ORF; its role is uncertain. The V and J ends lost 4 bases and 1 base respectively, with 4 bases between them. The CDR3 is 12 amino acids. CDR3 amino acids: CASSPGQETQYF. The CDR3 nucleotides are TGCGCCAGCAGTCCCGGCCAAGAGACCCAGTACTTC.

V and J are TRBV6-5 and TRBJ2-5, with 9 bases aligning to TRBD2. V shed 0 bases, J shed 5 bases, and the junction held 4 bases outside the gene matches. The CDR3 covers 15 residues. Germline V gene sequence: CDR1 MNHEY, CDR2 SVGAGI. CDR3 protein: CASSYSGGRGETQYF. CDR3 nucleotide sequence: TGTGCCAGCAGTTACTCGGGCGGGAGGGGGGAGACCCAGTACTTC.

The V and J genes are TRBV5-6 and TRBJ2-4, with 7 bases that match TRBD1. Germline V CDR1 and CDR2: SGHDT, YYEEEE. This CDR3 region has 16 residues. V was pared by 4 bases and J by 1 base, with 8 bases of the junction left unmatched. The CDR3 nucleotides read TGTGCCAGCAGCCTACAGGGGATGGAGGCCAAAAACATTCAGTACTTC. It yields the protein CASSLQGMEAKNIQYF.

The chain has TRBV19 and TRBJ1-2; TRBD1 matches 7 bases. After removal of 6 bases from V and 8 bases from J, the junction contained 12 bases not matched to a gene. The CDR3 totals 14 residues. Germline V lookup: CDR1 LNHDA, CDR2 SQIVND (reference sequence). CDR3 region: CASSETGVGGGYTF. For the CDR3, the DNA is TGTGCCAGTAGCGAAACAGGGGTTGGAGGAGGCTACACCTTC.

V is TRBV5-1 and J is TRBJ2-1, with TRBD1 as a possible D gene (7 bases). Looked up from germline, CDR1 is SGHRS and CDR2 is YFSETQ. The CDR3 loop spans 15 amino acids. Deletions cut 1 base from V and 0 bases from J, with 8 bases between. The CDR3 loop is CASSLQGGSYNEQFF. The CDR3 region has the DNA TGCGCCAGCAGCTTGCAGGGGGGCTCCTACAATGAGCAGTTCTTC. Full variable domain (rest looked up from reference TRBV5-1 and TRBJ2-1): KAGVTQTPRYLIKTRGQQVTLSCSPISGHRSVSWYQQTPGQGLQFLFEYFSETQRNKGNFPGRFSGRQFSNSRSEMNVSTLELGDSALYLCASSLQGGSYNEQFFGPGTRLTVL.

This chain links TRBV10-1 with TRBJ2-1, with D unclear. Looked up from germline, CDR1 is WNHNN and CDR2 is SYGVQD (reference sequence). This CDR3 comprises 14 residues. Trimming pared 0 bases from V and 4 bases from J, leaving 7 bases between. CDR3 DNA: TGCGCCAGCAGTGAGTCGACGGTGTACAATGAGCAGTTCTTC. Amino acids: CASSESTVYNEQFF.

This clone was observed a handful of times. The gene calls are TRBV9 and TRBJ1-2; weak D call: TRBD1 (5 bases). This CDR3 comprises 14 residues. V lost 0 bases and J 6 bases, leaving 12 bases between the germline ends. Per the germline V gene, CDR1 is SGDLS and CDR2 is YYNGEE. The CDR3 bases are TGTGCCAGCAGCGTAGATCTCGGAGGGGATGGCTACACCTTC. This translates into CASSVDLGGDGYTF.